One and the same sample provided the 7 T cell receptor beta chains below, sequenced in a study of regulatory T cells in long-lasting Graves disease. Assembly of TCR beta libraries relied on iRepertoire HTBI primers together with Arm-PCR of CDR3 regions. MiXCR was run by TCRdb on the multiplex PCR reads, yielding one entry per CDR3 protein. The sample contains 450,000 to 600,000 distinct CDR3 sequences, roughly 13% of which appear only once. This sample's time point: newly diagnosed GD, antithyroid drugs for less than 3 months. The TCR library used RNA extracted from PBMCs. Separately, the same data were catalogued under a study of T cells in Graves' hyperthyroidism and ophthalmopathy.

The specimen comprised peripheral blood mononuclear cells (PBMCs), sampled at new diagnosis, from a patient treated with antithyroid drugs. These receptors were collected from a man aged 25 to 40 with Graves disease.

In this sample, this clonotype turned up a few times. This may be a read error, as it is one base from a much larger clone. The V gene is TRBV6-1, the J gene TRBJ1-1; D perhaps matches TRBD1 (5 bases). The CDR3 totals 14 residues. V shed 4 bases and J shed 7 bases, with 16 bases lying between them. Germline V CDR1 and CDR2: MNHNS, SASEGT. The CDR3 loop is CASSATGPGSEAFF. The CDR3 bases are TGTGCCAGCAGTGCGACGGGGCCGGGTAGTGAAGCTTTCTTT.

At least ten counts were recorded for this clonotype. This chain joins TRBV28 and TRBJ1-2; no definite D call. CDR1 is MDHEN and CDR2 is SYDVKM in the germline V gene. The CDR3 has 11 amino acids. V shed 6 bases and J shed 0 bases, with 2 bases lying between them. Here the CDR3 reads CASRTNYGYTF. CDR3 coding DNA: TGTGCCAGCAGGACTAACTATGGCTACACCTTC.

This rearrangement joins TRBV14 to TRBJ2-1; 7 bases agree with TRBD2. In germline, CDR1 is SGHDN, CDR2 FVKESK. Losses at the gene ends were 1 base for V and 10 bases for J; bases not matched to a gene: 10. This CDR3 contains 15 residues. The CDR3 DNA sequence: TGTGCCAGCAGCCAAGCGGGAGGCGGCAGATGGGAGCAGTTCTTC. Residues: CASSQAGGGRWEQFF.

This clonotype was observed many times. This rearrangement joins TRBV5-1 to TRBJ2-5; 9 bases line up with TRBD1. V gave up 3 bases and J gave up 5 bases; unmatched junction bases: 8. CDR1 is SGHRS and CDR2 is YFSETQ in the germline V gene. The CDR3 contains 15 residues. The DNA for the CDR3 is TGCGCCAGCAGCTCCTCCGGGACAGGGCTGGAGACCCAGTACTTC. Its protein is CASSSSGTGLETQYF.

In its sample, this clonotype was seen many times. The chain joins TRBV12-3 or TRBV12-4 to TRBJ2-7; 7 bases match TRBD1. CDR3 length equals 15 residues. The ends lost 3 bases at V and 4 bases at J; junction bases unmatched: 9. CDR3 DNA sequence: TGTGCCAGCAGTTTGGGACAGCTTGTGCTTTACGAGCAGTACTTC. This encodes CASSLGQLVLYEQYF.

This clonotype was seen a few times. J is TRBJ2-7 and V is TRBV29-1; 9 bases map to TRBD1. Germline loops: CDR1 SQVTM, CDR2 ANQGSEA. The V and J ends lost 6 bases and 5 bases, in that order; junction bases with no gene match: 8. CDR3 length: 13 amino acids. The CDR3 region is CSVLGQGLNEQYF. The CDR3 DNA is TGCAGCGTATTGGGACAGGGCTTAAACGAGCAGTACTTC.

This clonotype has a count of ten or more. This chain connects TRBV9 to TRBJ2-7; D gene ambiguous. V lost 4 bases, J lost 7 bases, and 18 bases lay in between. Germline V gene data show CDR1 as SGDLS and CDR2 as YYNGEE. The CDR3 extends over 14 amino acids. CDR3 in DNA: TGTGCCAGCAGCCCCAGTGGCCTACGACGGGAGCAGTACTTC. Translated, it gives CASSPSGLRREQYF.